A single sample gave rise to the 9 T cell receptor beta chains below, sequenced in a study of blood T cell repertoires in COVID-19. The data were produced by immunoSEQ multiplex PCR, yet TCRdb's version contains in-frame clones alone and is incomplete. The sample yields approximately 530,000 clones, approximately 91% seen once. The sample comprised peripheral blood. All receptors come from a woman aged 50 to 65 with COVID-19, enrolled during active disease.

This sequence joins TRBV3-1 (or the pseudogene TRBV3-2) and TRBJ2-1; 14 bases align to TRBD2. This CDR3 spans 15 amino acids. Trimming removed 2 bases from V and 7 bases from J; junction bases left unmatched: 1. From germline, CDR1 is LGHDT and CDR2 YNNKEL (reference sequence). The CDR3 region is CASSQRLAGGNEQFF. DNA of the CDR3: TGTGCCAGCAGCCAAAGACTAGCGGGGGGGAATGAGCAGTTCTTC.

The V and J genes are TRBV7-9 and TRBJ1-1; weak D call: TRBD1 (6 bases). This CDR3 contains 14 residues. The germline gives CDR1 SEHNR, CDR2 FQNEAQ (reference sequence). V dropped 5 bases and J dropped 4 bases, with 14 bases sitting between them. CDR3 sequence (DNA): TGTGCCAGCAGCCACGCCAGGGGTGGCACTGAAGCTTTCTTT. Translating gives CASSHARGGTEAFF. The full variable domain, in which reference TRBV7-9 and TRBJ1-1 provide the parts outside the CDR3, is DTGVSQNPRHKITKRGQNVTFRCDPISEHNRLYWYRQTLGQGPEFLTYFQNEAQLEKSRLLSDRFSAERPKGSFSTLEIQRTEQGDSAMYLCASSHARGGTEAFFGQGTRLTVV.

The J gene is TRBJ1-6, the V gene TRBV30; D possibly corresponds to TRBD1 (5 bases). Between the trimmed V and J ends, which lost 2 bases and 8 bases, there was a span of 16 bases. The CDR3 has 15 residues. The germline V gene has CDR1 GTSNPN and CDR2 SVGIG (reference sequence). The CDR3 nucleotides are TGTGCCTGGAGTCTCTACGACAGCAGCTATTCACCCCTCCACTTT. This translates into CAWSLYDSSYSPLHF.

This chain uses TRBV19 with TRBJ1-6, with TRBD1 matching over 10 bases. The V and J ends lost 7 bases and 9 bases, in that order; junction bases with no gene match: 6. The CDR3 extends over 14 amino acids. CDR1 is LNHDA, CDR2 SQIVND, per germline (reference sequence). Here the CDR3 reads CASTQDRGSSPLHF. DNA for the CDR3: TGTGCCAGTACCCAGGACAGGGGGAGTTCACCCCTCCACTTT.

This clone has more than one count but fewer than ten. The gene calls are TRBV19 and TRBJ1-5, with TRBD1 matching 11 bases. Germline V gives CDR1 LNHDA, CDR2 SQIVND (reference sequence). The CDR3 is made up of 18 amino acids. The junction had 18 bases not matched to a gene; V was cut back by 7 bases and J by 7 bases. The CDR3 DNA follows: TGTGCCAGTACCCCCTCCCCCCCGGACAGGGGGCTAGGACAGCCCCAGCATTTT. Residues: CASTPSPPDRGLGQPQHF.

This chain joins TRBV6-5 and TRBJ1-6; D perhaps matches TRBD1 (6 bases). Germline V gives CDR1 MNHEY, CDR2 SVGAGI. The CDR3 loop spans 15 amino acids. V lost 6 bases and J lost 5, with 14 bases in between. As DNA, the CDR3 is TGTGCCAGCAGAAGGGGGGGGGTGGATAATTCACCCCTCCACTTT. Residues: CASRRGGVDNSPLHF.

The rearrangement joins TRBV7-9 to TRBJ1-4, with 8 positions matching TRBD1. The trim removed 4 bases at V and 7 bases at J, leaving 8 bases unmatched. CDR1 SEHNR and CDR2 FQNEAQ come from the germline V gene (reference sequence). CDR3 length: 15 amino acids. CDR3 protein: CASSSDRGRAEKLFF. CDR3 sequence (DNA): TGTGCCAGCAGCTCTGACAGGGGCCGGGCTGAAAAACTGTTTTTT.

The V gene is TRBV12-3 or TRBV12-4, the J gene TRBJ1-4; D gene uncertain. The ends were cut back, 1 base at V and 5 bases at J, with 5 bases in the middle. The length of the CDR3 is 13 residues. In DNA, the CDR3 is TGTGCCAGCAGTTTAGATCTAAATGAAAAACTGTTTTTT. Translating gives CASSLDLNEKLFF.

The chain joins TRBV24-1 to TRBJ2-2, with 11 bases aligning to TRBD2. This CDR3 has 18 residues. The germline CDR1 and CDR2 sequences are KGHDR and SFDVKD. Germline trimming cut 7 bases from V and 2 bases from J; bases unmatched to any gene: 11. CDR3 in DNA: TGTGCCACCAGGGGAGATACTAGCGGGGGTTTTAACACCGGGGAGCTGTTTTTT. As protein: CATRGDTSGGFNTGELFF.